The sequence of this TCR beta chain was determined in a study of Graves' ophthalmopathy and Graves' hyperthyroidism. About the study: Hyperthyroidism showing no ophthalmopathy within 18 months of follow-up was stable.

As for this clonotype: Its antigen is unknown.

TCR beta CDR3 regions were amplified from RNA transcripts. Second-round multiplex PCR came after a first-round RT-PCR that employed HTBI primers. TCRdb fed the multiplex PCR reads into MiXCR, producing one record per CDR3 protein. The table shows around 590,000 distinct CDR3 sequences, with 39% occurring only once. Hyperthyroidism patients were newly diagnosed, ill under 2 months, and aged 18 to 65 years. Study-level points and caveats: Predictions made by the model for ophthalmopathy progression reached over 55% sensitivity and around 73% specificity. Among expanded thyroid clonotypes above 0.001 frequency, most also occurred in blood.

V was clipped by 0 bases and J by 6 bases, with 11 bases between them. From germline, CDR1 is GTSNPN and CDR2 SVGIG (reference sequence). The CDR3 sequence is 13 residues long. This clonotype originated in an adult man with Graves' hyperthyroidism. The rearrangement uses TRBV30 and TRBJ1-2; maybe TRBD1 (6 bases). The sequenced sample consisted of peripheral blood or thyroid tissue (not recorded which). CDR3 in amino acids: CAWSVRGGDGYTF. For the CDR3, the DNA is TGTGCCTGGAGTGTAAGAGGGGGAGATGGCTACACCTTC.